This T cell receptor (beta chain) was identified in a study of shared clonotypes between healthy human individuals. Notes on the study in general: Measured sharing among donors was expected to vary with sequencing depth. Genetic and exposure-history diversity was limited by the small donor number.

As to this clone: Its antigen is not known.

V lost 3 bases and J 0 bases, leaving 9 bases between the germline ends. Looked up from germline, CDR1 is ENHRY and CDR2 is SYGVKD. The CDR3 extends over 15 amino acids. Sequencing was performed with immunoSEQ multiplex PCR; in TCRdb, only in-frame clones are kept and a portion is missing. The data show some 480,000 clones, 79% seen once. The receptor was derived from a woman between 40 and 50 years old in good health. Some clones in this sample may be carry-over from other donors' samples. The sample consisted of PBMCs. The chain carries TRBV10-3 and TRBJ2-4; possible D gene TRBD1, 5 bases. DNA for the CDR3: TGTGCCATCAGTGAAGGGGTTCAAGCCAAAAACATTCAGTACTTC. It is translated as CAISEGVQAKNIQYF.